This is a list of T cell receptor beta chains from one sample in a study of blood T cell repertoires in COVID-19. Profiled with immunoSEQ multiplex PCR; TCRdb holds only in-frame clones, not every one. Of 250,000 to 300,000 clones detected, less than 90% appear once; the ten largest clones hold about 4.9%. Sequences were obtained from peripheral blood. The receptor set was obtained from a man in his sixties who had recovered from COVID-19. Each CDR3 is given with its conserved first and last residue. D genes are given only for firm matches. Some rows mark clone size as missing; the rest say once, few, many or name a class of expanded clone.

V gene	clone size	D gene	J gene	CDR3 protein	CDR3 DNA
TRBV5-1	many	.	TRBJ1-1	CASSVQGTTEAFF	TGCGCCAGCAGCGTACAGGGTACCACTGAAGCTTTCTTT
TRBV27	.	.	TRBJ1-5	CASSLGGPGQPQHF	TGTGCCAGCAGTTTGGGGGGGCCGGGTCAGCCCCAGCATTTT
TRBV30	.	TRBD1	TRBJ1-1	CAWRGQAEAFF	TGTGCCTGGAGGGGACAGGCCGAAGCTTTCTTT
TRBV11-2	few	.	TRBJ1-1	CASSLDSGKNTEAFF	TGTGCCAGCAGCTTAGATTCAGGGAAGAACACTGAAGCTTTCTTT
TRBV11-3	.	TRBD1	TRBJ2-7	CASSPGQNYEQYF	TGTGCCAGCAGCCCGGGACAGAACTACGAGCAGTACTTC
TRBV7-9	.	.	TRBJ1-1	CASRTDDVVNTEAFF	TGTGCCAGCAGGACTGACGACGTCGTGAACACTGAAGCTTTCTTT
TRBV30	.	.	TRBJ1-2	CAWSVLRGYTF	TGTGCCTGGAGTGTACTTCGCGGCTACACCTTC
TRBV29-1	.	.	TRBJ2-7	CSVGSSYEQYF	TGCAGCGTTGGCAGCTCCTACGAGCAGTACTTC
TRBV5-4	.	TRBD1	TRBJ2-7	CASSSVTGDEQYF	TGTGCCAGCAGCTCGGTTACAGGGGACGAGCAGTACTTC
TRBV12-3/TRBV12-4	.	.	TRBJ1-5	CASSFQVYQPQHF	TGTGCCAGCAGTTTTCAGGTCTATCAGCCCCAGCATTTT
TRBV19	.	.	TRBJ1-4	CATHRGGGEKLFF	TGTGCCACCCATCGCGGGGGAGGAGAAAAACTGTTTTTT
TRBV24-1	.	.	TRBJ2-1	CATSAELNNEQFF	TGTGCCACCAGTGCCGAACTAAACAATGAGCAGTTCTTC
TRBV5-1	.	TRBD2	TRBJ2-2	CASSLRRLAGGLNLNTGELFF	TGCGCCAGCAGCTTACGAAGACTAGCGGGGGGTCTAAACCTGAACACCGGGGAGCTGTTTTTT
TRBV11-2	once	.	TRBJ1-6	CASSLSGSFGSPLHF	TGTGCCAGCAGCTTATCGGGGTCCTTCGGTTCACCCCTCCACTTT
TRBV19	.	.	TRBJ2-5	CASSGAGPLETQYF	TGTGCCAGTAGTGGGGCGGGACCCCTGGAGACCCAGTACTTC
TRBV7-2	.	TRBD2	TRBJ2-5	CASSLAGGAETQYF	TGTGCCAGCAGCTTGGCGGGAGGGGCAGAGACCCAGTACTTC
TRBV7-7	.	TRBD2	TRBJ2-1	CASSPGTSGIASYNEQFF	TGTGCCAGCAGCCCAGGGACTAGCGGGATTGCGTCCTACAATGAGCAGTTCTTC
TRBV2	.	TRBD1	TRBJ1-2	CASSGEDRGGGYTF	TGTGCCAGCAGTGGCGAGGACAGGGGCGGAGGCTACACCTTC
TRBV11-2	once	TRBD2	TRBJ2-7	CASSSFSGRVGYEQYF	TGTGCCAGCAGCTCGTTTAGCGGGAGGGTGGGCTACGAGCAGTACTTC
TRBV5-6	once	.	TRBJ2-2	CASSLSITGELFF	TGTGCCAGCAGCTTGTCCATCACCGGGGAGCTGTTTTTT
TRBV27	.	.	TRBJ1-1	CASSLLMNTEAFF	TGTGCCAGCAGTTTGCTAATGAACACTGAAGCTTTCTTT
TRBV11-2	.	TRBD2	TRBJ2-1	CASSQMGLAGGEQFF	TGTGCCAGCAGCCAGATGGGACTAGCGGGAGGGGAGCAGTTCTTC
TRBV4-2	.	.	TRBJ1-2	CASSQDGGEDYGYTF	TGTGCCAGCAGCCAAGATGGGGGGGAGGACTATGGCTACACCTTC
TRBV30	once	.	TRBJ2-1	CAWSLSTGSNNEQFF	TGTGCCTGGAGTCTCTCGACGGGGAGTAACAATGAGCAGTTCTTC
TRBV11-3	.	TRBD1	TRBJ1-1	CASSLGGQGPGGTEAFF	TGTGCCAGCAGCTTAGGCGGACAGGGGCCGGGGGGCACTGAAGCTTTCTTT
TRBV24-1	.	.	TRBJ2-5	CATSDFGAGQETQYF	TGTGCCACCAGTGATTTTGGGGCTGGACAAGAGACCCAGTACTTC
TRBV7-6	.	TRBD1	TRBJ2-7	CASSLASTGGSTYEQYF	TGTGCCAGCAGCTTAGCGTCGACAGGGGGAAGTACTTACGAGCAGTACTTC
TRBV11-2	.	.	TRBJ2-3	CASSPRGDTQYF	TGTGCCAGCAGCCCCCGCGGGGATACGCAGTATTTT